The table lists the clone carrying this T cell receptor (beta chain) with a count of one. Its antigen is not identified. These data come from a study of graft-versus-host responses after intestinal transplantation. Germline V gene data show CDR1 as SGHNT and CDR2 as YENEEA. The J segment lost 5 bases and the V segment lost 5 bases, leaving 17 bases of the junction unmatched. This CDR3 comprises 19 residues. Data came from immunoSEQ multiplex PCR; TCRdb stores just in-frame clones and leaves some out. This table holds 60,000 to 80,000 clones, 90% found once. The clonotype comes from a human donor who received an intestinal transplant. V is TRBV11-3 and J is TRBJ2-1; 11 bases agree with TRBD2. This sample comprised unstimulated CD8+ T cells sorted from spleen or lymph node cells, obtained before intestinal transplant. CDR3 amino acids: CASSPQGGASGGFDNEQFF. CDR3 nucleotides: TGTGCCAGCAGCCCACAGGGTGGCGCTAGCGGGGGGTTTGACAATGAGCAGTTCTTC.